This T cell receptor (beta chain) was identified during a study of blood T cell repertoires in COVID-19. This CDR3 is 14 amino acids long. CDR1 GTSNPN and CDR2 SVGIG come from the germline V gene (reference sequence). V trimming: 4 bases; J trimming: 4 bases; junction bases outside the gene matches: 6. Cohorts were based on clinical histories the participants reported. Produced via immunoSEQ multiplex PCR; TCRdb's table is partial and in-frame only. The table includes hundreds of thousands of clones, around 83% detected once. Material: PBMCs or T cells enriched from blood (not recorded which). V usage is TRBV30 and J usage is TRBJ1-2, with 10 bases lining up with TRBD1. The source of this sequence is a man aged 40-49 years who had been exposed to COVID-19. CDR3 coding DNA: TGTGCCTGGAAGGAGGGACAGGGGAGCTATGGCTACACCTTC. Protein sequence: CAWKEGQGSYGYTF.